This entry lists 28 T cell receptor beta chains sequenced from one sample in a study of cytomegalovirus exposure and HLA in healthy donors. Assay used: immunoSEQ multiplex PCR; TCRdb lists only in-frame clones, some missing. The table has fewer than 350,000 clones, approximately 88% seen once. Sequences were obtained from PBMCs. Receptors were obtained from a woman in her late teens or twenties in good health and CMV-seronegative.

The chain links TRBV27 to TRBJ2-7; D perhaps matches TRBD1 (5 bases). V lost 4 bases to trimming and J lost 2 bases, with 21 bases between them. Germline V CDR1 and CDR2: MNHEY, SMNVEV (reference sequence). The CDR3 consists of 17 residues. The CDR3 sequence: CASSWLSPGQGPYEQYF. DNA of the CDR3: TGTGCCAGCAGTTGGCTATCCCCAGGGCAGGGCCCCTACGAGCAGTACTTC.

The chain recombines TRBV5-1 with TRBJ1-5, with a possible D match to TRBD1 (6 bases). The CDR3 is made up of 15 amino acids. Germline CDR1 reads SGHRS; CDR2 reads YFSETQ. Trimming pared 4 bases from V and 3 bases from J, leaving 14 bases between. Here the CDR3 reads CASSPDGTNNQPQHF. The DNA for the CDR3 is TGCGCCAGCAGCCCGGACGGGACAAACAATCAGCCCCAGCATTTT.

This clone was picked up one time. This sequence joins TRBV5-4 and TRBJ2-1; D unresolved. The length of the CDR3 is 12 residues. The V and J ends lost 1 base and 7 bases respectively, with 6 bases between them. Germline V CDR1 and CDR2: SGHNT, YYREEE (reference sequence). CDR3 nucleotides: TGTGCCAGCAGCTTGTCGACAAATGAGCAGTTCTTC. Its translation: CASSLSTNEQFF.

This rearrangement joins TRBV5-1 to TRBJ1-2; 7 positions agree with TRBD1. J gave up 2 bases and V 4 bases, and 2 bases lay outside the gene matches. The CDR3 contains 13 residues. Germline V gene lookup returns CDR1 SGHRS and CDR2 YFSETQ. CDR3 in DNA: TGCGCCAGCAGCGAGGGACAGAACTATGGCTACACCTTC. Amino acids: CASSEGQNYGYTF.

This rearrangement joins TRBV27 to TRBJ2-1; 7 positions match TRBD1. The CDR3 has 15 amino acids. Germline assignment: CDR1 MNHEY and CDR2 SMNVEV (reference sequence). In DNA form, the CDR3 reads TGTGGAACGAAGTCAAGCCTAACAGGGGCCAATGAGCAGTTCTTC. Its protein product is CGTKSSLTGANEQFF.

The chain joins TRBV15 to TRBJ2-1, with TRBD1 as a possible D gene (5 bases). The CDR3 runs to 13 residues. V lost 6 bases and J lost 4, with 10 bases in between. Germline CDR1 and CDR2: LNHNV and YYDKDF (reference sequence). The CDR3 DNA reads as TGTGCCACCAGGACAGTCTCATACAATGAGCAGTTCTTC. This gives the protein CATRTVSYNEQFF.

This sequence joins TRBV7-6 and TRBJ2-1, with 7 bases lining up with TRBD2. V was pared by 3 bases and J by 10 bases, with 3 bases of the junction left unmatched. CDR1 and CDR2 (germline): SGHVS, FNYEAQ. CDR3 length: 12 residues. The CDR3 bases are TGTGCCAGCAGCTTTCTACTAGCGGAGCAGTTCTTC. This gives the protein CASSFLLAEQFF.

V is TRBV10-1 and J is TRBJ1-1; D not resolved. The CDR3 covers 13 residues. The ends were cut back, 7 bases at V and 0 bases at J, with 9 bases in the middle. Germline V lookup: CDR1 WNHNN, CDR2 SYGVQD (reference sequence). Written as DNA, the CDR3 is TGCGCCAGCATGGCAGGTATGAACACTGAAGCTTTCTTT. Protein sequence: CASMAGMNTEAFF.

The CDR3 reads CASSRTSGRTYEQYF. CDR3 nucleotides: TGTGCCAGCAGTCGGACTAGCGGGAGGACCTACGAGCAGTACTTC. The chain links TRBV28 to TRBJ2-7; 14 nucleotides match TRBD2. J gave up 2 bases and V 5 bases, and 2 bases lay outside the gene matches. Germline V gene sequence: CDR1 MDHEN, CDR2 SYDVKM. The CDR3 length is 15 residues. Complete variable domain (other parts from reference TRBV28 and TRBJ2-7): DVKVTQSSRYLVKRTGEKVFLECVQDMDHENMFWYRQDPGLGLRLIYFSYDVKMKEKGDIPEGYSVSREKKERFSLILESASTNQTSMYLCASSRTSGRTYEQYFGPGTRLTVT.

The chain carries TRBV27 and TRBJ1-1; 7 bases map to TRBD1. Germline CDR1 and CDR2: MNHEY and SMNVEV (reference sequence). V lost 5 bases to trimming and J lost 0 bases; unmatched junction nucleotides: 6. This CDR3 has 15 amino acids. CDR3: CASSPSTGMNTEAFF. CDR3 DNA sequence: TGTGCCAGCAGTCCATCGACAGGGATGAACACTGAAGCTTTCTTT.

The chain uses TRBV19 and TRBJ1-1, with 7 positions matching TRBD1. This CDR3 is 14 amino acids long. Losses at the gene ends were 7 bases for V and 0 bases for J; bases not matched to a gene: 5. CDR1 is LNHDA and CDR2 is SQIVND in the germline V gene (reference sequence). CDR3: CASIRDSVNTEAFF. CDR3 DNA: TGTGCCAGTATCAGGGACAGCGTGAACACTGAAGCTTTCTTT.

The V gene is TRBV10-2, the J gene TRBJ1-2, with 7 bases that match TRBD1. CDR1 and CDR2 (germline): WSHSY, SAAADI. V lost 3 bases to trimming and J lost 8 bases; unmatched junction nucleotides: 6. The CDR3 is 13 amino acids. The CDR3 is CASSDGGGRGYTF. The CDR3 DNA follows: TGCGCCAGCAGTGATGGAGGGGGCCGGGGCTACACCTTC.

This clone was counted once. This chain connects TRBV28 to TRBJ1-1; TRBD1 matches 10 bases. CDR1 and CDR2 (germline): MDHEN, SYDVKM. The CDR3 loop spans 16 amino acids. Trimming took 6 bases from V and 7 from J; bases not matched to a gene: 14. CDR3 DNA sequence: TGTGCCAGCAGCGCAGCTCGGACAGGGGGAATCGTTGAAGCTTTCTTT. Protein: CASSAARTGGIVEAFF.

The J gene is TRBJ1-1, the V gene TRBV5-1; D perhaps matches TRBD1 (5 bases). The CDR3 runs 14 residues. Germline lookup yields CDR1 SGHRS and CDR2 YFSETQ. V lost 0 bases and J lost 5, with 11 bases in between. This chain's CDR3 is CASSLGIGGTEAFF. The CDR3 DNA reads as TGCGCCAGCAGCTTGGGTATTGGGGGGACTGAAGCTTTCTTT.

The V and J genes are TRBV9 and TRBJ2-1; maybe TRBD2 (5 bases). Trimming pared 2 bases from V and 7 bases from J, leaving 34 bases between. The CDR3 consists of 21 residues. Germline V gene sequence: CDR1 SGDLS, CDR2 YYNGEE. DNA for the CDR3: TGTGCCAGCAGCGTTTCGTTAGCGTCAGGACCTGAGCGTCAAAGCACGAATGAGCAGTTCTTC. Protein product: CASSVSLASGPERQSTNEQFF.

The J gene is TRBJ2-7, the V gene TRBV11-2; maybe TRBD2 (5 bases). The CDR3 length is 14 residues. The ends were cut back, 0 bases at V and 2 bases at J, with 8 bases in the middle. The germline CDR1 and CDR2 sequences are SGHAT and FQNNGV. CDR3 DNA sequence: TGTGCCAGCAGCTTAGAGCGGGCCACCTACGAGCAGTACTTC. It encodes CASSLERATYEQYF.

The CDR3 protein is CASSGPTSGDSYEQYF. The CDR3 nucleotides are TGTGCCAGCAGTGGGCCGACTAGCGGGGACTCCTACGAGCAGTACTTC. This chain uses TRBV2 with TRBJ2-7; 11 bases are a match to TRBD2. J lost 0 bases, V lost 4 bases, and 5 bases had no gene match. The CDR3 spans 16 residues. The germline V gene encodes CDR1 SNHLY and CDR2 FYNNEI.

The CDR3 coding sequence is TGTGCCAGCAGCGCCAGACAGATGAACACTGAAGCTTTCTTT. It encodes CASSARQMNTEAFF. The chain employs TRBV28 and TRBJ1-1; TRBD1 might be the D (5 bases). Germline V gene lookup returns CDR1 MDHEN and CDR2 SYDVKM. The CDR3 totals 14 residues. Trimming stripped 6 bases from V and 0 bases from J, with 11 bases between.

The rearrangement links TRBV2 to TRBJ2-1; TRBD2 matches at 8 bases. The CDR3 spans 17 residues. J was trimmed by 0 bases and V by 6 bases; bases with no gene match: 10. Germline V CDR1 and CDR2: SNHLY, FYNNEI. The CDR3, as DNA: TGTGCCAGCAGGATGACTAGCGTAGGGAGCTCCTACAATGAGCAGTTCTTC. Encoded protein: CASRMTSVGSSYNEQFF.

The chain has TRBV27 and TRBJ2-5; the D gene is possibly TRBD1 (6 bases). Germline loops: CDR1 MNHEY, CDR2 SMNVEV (reference sequence). V was cut by 3 bases and J by 7 bases, with 27 bases left in between. The CDR3 has 18 amino acids. CDR3 DNA sequence: TGTGCCAGCAGTTTCGTGGGGGCGCGAAAGTTGGAACCAGGGACCCAGTACTTC. This encodes CASSFVGARKLEPGTQYF.

This clone was seen only once. The rearrangement links TRBV6-5 to TRBJ2-6; D gene uncertain. Per the germline V gene, CDR1 is MNHEY and CDR2 is SVGAGI. V gave up 2 bases and J gave up 0 bases, with 5 bases separating them. The CDR3 contains 15 residues. DNA of the CDR3: TGTGCCAGCAGTTACAGGAGCTCTGGGGCCAACGTCCTGACTTTC. Protein product: CASSYRSSGANVLTF.

This clone was counted once. The chain recombines TRBV7-6 with TRBJ2-5; 10 nucleotides align to TRBD2. The length of the CDR3 is 16 residues. From germline, CDR1 is SGHVS and CDR2 FNYEAQ. V trimming: 1 base; J trimming: 10 bases; junction bases outside the gene matches: 12. For the CDR3, the DNA is TGTGCCAGCAGCTTAGAAATTAGCGGGGGGAAGATTTTCCAGTACTTC. This gives the protein CASSLEISGGKIFQYF.

The chain has TRBV9 and TRBJ1-2; 7 bases map to TRBD1. The CDR3 length is 15 residues. The junction had 10 bases not matched to a gene; V was cut back by 2 bases and J by 6 bases. Germline V gives CDR1 SGDLS, CDR2 YYNGEE. CDR3 sequence reads: CASSVSGTVGNGYTF. In DNA form, the CDR3 reads TGTGCCAGCAGCGTTTCCGGGACAGTCGGGAATGGCTACACCTTC.

The V gene is TRBV6-5, the J gene TRBJ2-7; 14 bases match TRBD2. V lost 0 bases, J lost 2 bases, and 0 bases stayed unmatched. Germline CDR1 reads MNHEY; CDR2 reads SVGAGI. The CDR3 runs to 16 residues. This CDR3 is CASSYSTSGRAYEQYF. The CDR3 DNA sequence: TGTGCCAGCAGTTACTCGACTAGCGGGAGGGCCTACGAGCAGTACTTC.

This chain links TRBV27 with TRBJ2-1, with TRBD2 matching 9 bases. The length of the CDR3 is 15 residues. Germline V gene data show CDR1 as MNHEY and CDR2 as SMNVEV (reference sequence). With V trimmed by 2 bases and J by 4 bases, 3 bases remained unmatched. The chain's CDR3 is CASSLIAGAYNEQFF. The CDR3 DNA follows: TGTGCCAGCAGTTTAATAGCGGGAGCATACAATGAGCAGTTCTTC.

This clone was picked up one time. This rearrangement joins TRBV7-9 to TRBJ2-2, with 9 bases lining up with TRBD2. Germline V gene sequence: CDR1 SEHNR, CDR2 FQNEAQ (reference sequence). Unmatched junction bases numbered 15, after V lost 6 bases and J lost 7 bases. The CDR3 extends over 17 amino acids. CDR3 DNA: TGTGCCAGCAGAAATACGCCCCCCGGGACTAGCCACGGGGAGCTGTTTTTT. Translated: CASRNTPPGTSHGELFF.

The chain links TRBV5-5 to TRBJ2-5; no reliable D call. This CDR3 comprises 14 residues. Germline V lookup: CDR1 SGHKS, CDR2 YYEKEE (reference sequence). V lost 0 bases and J 4 bases, leaving 10 bases between the germline ends. The CDR3 nucleotides read TGTGCCAGCAGCTTGGAGCAGGCCGCAGAGACCCAGTACTTC. It translates to CASSLEQAAETQYF.

V gene TRBV4-3 combines with J gene TRBJ2-7, with 7 bases lining up with TRBD2. The V gene's germline CDR1 is LGHNA and CDR2 YSLEER. This CDR3 region has 15 residues. J was trimmed by 3 bases and V by 4 bases; bases with no gene match: 9. The CDR3 nucleotides are TGCGCCAGCAGCCTTGAGAGCGGGACCAACTACGAGCAGTACTTC. Its protein is CASSLESGTNYEQYF.